A single T cell receptor (beta chain) is shown here with its context. This sample was included in a study of OX40 agonist ivuxolimab in advanced cancers. The CDR3 runs to 16 residues. Trimming at V came to 4 bases and at J to 0 bases, leaving 8 bases not matched to a gene. Looked up from germline, CDR1 is SGHVS and CDR2 is FNYEAQ. Using immunoSEQ multiplex PCR, the repertoire was profiled, and TCRdb retains in-frame clones only, with some absent. The sample carries about 68,000 clones, approximately 80% recorded once. The sequencing used CD4+ or CD8+ T cells sorted from blood, collected in a trial of the OX40 agonist ivuxolimab. The TCR was taken from an adult with an advanced solid tumor such as melanoma, head and neck, liver or kidney cancer. The chain employs TRBV7-6 and TRBJ2-5; 7 positions agree with TRBD1. CDR3 sequence (DNA): TGTGCCAGCAGCTCATCTACAGGGGAGAACCAAGAGACCCAGTACTTC. It encodes CASSSSTGENQETQYF.